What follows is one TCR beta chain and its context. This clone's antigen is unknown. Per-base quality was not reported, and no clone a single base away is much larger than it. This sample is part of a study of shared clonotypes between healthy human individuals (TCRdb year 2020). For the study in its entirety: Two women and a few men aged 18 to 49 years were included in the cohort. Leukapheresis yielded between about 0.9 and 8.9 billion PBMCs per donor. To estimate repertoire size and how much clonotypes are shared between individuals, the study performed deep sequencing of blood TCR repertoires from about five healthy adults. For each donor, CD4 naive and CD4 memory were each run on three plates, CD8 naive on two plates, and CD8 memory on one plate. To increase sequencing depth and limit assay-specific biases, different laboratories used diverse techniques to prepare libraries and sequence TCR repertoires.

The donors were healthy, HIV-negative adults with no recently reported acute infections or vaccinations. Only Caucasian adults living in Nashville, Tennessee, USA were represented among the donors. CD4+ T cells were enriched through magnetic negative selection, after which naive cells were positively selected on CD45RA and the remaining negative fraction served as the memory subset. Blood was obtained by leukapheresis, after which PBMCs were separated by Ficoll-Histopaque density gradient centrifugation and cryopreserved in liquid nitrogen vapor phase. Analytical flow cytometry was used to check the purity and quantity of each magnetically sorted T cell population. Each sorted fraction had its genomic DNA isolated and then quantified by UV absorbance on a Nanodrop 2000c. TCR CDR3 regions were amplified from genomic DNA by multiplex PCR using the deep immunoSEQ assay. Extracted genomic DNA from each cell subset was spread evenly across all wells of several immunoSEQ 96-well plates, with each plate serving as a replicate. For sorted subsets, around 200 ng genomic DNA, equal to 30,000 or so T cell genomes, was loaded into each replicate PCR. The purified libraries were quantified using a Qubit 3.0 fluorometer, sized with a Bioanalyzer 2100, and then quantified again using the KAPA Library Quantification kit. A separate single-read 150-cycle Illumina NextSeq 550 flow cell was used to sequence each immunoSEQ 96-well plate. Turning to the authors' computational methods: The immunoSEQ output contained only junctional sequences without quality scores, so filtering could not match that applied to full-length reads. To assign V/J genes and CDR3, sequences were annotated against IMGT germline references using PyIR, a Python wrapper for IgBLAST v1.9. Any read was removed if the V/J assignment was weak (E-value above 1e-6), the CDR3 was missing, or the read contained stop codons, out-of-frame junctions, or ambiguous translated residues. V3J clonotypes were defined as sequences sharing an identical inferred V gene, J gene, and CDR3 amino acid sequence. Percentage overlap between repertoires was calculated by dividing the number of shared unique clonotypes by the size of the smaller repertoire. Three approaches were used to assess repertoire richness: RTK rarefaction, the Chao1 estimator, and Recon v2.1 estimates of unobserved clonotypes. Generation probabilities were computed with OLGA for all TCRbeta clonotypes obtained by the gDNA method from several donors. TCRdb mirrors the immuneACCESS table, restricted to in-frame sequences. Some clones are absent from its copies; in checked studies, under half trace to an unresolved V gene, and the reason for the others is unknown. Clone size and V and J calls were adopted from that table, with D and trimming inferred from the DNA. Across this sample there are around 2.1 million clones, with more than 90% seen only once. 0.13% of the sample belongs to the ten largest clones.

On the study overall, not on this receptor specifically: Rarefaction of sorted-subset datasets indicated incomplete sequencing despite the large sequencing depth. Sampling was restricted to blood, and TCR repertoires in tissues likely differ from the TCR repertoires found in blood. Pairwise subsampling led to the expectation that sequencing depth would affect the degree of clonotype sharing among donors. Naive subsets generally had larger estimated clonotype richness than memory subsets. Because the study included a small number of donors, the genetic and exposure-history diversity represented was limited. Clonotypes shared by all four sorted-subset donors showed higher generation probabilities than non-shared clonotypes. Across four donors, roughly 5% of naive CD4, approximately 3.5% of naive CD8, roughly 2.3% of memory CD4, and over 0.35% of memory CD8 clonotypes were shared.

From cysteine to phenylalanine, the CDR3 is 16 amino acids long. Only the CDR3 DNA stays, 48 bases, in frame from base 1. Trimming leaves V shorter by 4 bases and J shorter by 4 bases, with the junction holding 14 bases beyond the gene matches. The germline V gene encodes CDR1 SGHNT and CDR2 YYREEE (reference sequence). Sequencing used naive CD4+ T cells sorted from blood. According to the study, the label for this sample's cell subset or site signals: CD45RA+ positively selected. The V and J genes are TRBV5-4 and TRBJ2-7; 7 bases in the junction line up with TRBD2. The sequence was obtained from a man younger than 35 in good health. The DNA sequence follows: TGTGCCAGCAGCATCTTGGGGGGGTTAGTTTCGTACGAGCAGTACTTC. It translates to CASSILGGLVSYEQYF.